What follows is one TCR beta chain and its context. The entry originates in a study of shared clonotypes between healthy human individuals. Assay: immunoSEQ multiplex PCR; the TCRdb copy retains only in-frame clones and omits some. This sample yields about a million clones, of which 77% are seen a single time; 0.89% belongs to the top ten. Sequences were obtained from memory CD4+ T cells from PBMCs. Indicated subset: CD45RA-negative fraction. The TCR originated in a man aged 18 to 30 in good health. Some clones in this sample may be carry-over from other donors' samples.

The CDR3 DNA reads TGTGCCAGCAGCCTGGGGAGTAACTCCTACAATGAGCAGTTCTTC. As protein: CASSLGSNSYNEQFF. The V and J genes are TRBV9 and TRBJ2-1; the D gene is possibly TRBD2 (5 bases). V was cut by 4 bases and J by 0 bases, with 11 bases left in between. Germline loops: CDR1 SGDLS, CDR2 YYNGEE. This CDR3 is 15 amino acids long.